These 31 T cell receptor beta chains share one sample of origin, sequenced in a study of cytomegalovirus exposure and HLA in healthy donors. Primers for the PCR totalled 60 Vbeta and 13 Jbeta. Data came from immunoSEQ multiplex PCR; TCRdb stores just in-frame clones and leaves some out. The repertoire holds more than 200,000 clones, with 70% as singletons. Sequencing used PBMCs. These receptors were obtained from a man aged 35 to 55 in good health and CMV-seropositive.

The V gene is TRBV9, the J gene TRBJ2-1, with 7 bases matching TRBD1. J lost 0 bases, V lost 6 bases, and 6 bases had no gene match. CDR3 size: 15 residues. Germline-derived CDR1 and CDR2 are SGDLS and YYNGEE. CDR3 residues: CASTQGVSSYNEQFF. The DNA of the CDR3 is TGTGCCAGCACCCAGGGGGTGAGCTCCTACAATGAGCAGTTCTTC.

The V and J genes are TRBV19 and TRBJ1-5, with unresolved D. CDR3 length: 15 amino acids. CDR1 LNHDA and CDR2 SQIVND come from the germline V gene (reference sequence). V was pared by 5 bases and J by 5 bases, with 16 bases between. CDR3 protein: CASSPIQTYYQPQHF. CDR3 DNA: TGTGCCAGTAGTCCCATTCAAACGTACTATCAGCCCCAGCATTTT.

The chain joins TRBV7-9 to TRBJ2-3; no clear D gene. V was cut by 2 bases and J by 3 bases, with 6 bases left in between. The CDR3 is made up of 13 amino acids. Germline V lookup: CDR1 SEHNR, CDR2 FQNEAQ (reference sequence). This chain's CDR3 is CASSLYETDTQYF. CDR3 nucleotide sequence: TGTGCCAGCAGCTTATATGAGACAGATACGCAGTATTTT.

The chain employs TRBV5-3 and TRBJ2-6, with 8 bases lining up with TRBD1. TRBV5-3 counts as an open reading frame of uncertain function. The CDR3 extends over 15 amino acids. V lost 10 bases, J lost 1 base, and 7 bases stayed unmatched. CDR3 nucleotide sequence: TGTGCCGGGCCAGGGGGCGTATCTGGGGCCAACGTCCTGACTTTC. Translating gives CAGPGGVSGANVLTF.

This chain connects TRBV7-9 to TRBJ2-7; D is perhaps TRBD1 (6 bases). V was cut by 1 base and J by 5 bases, with 18 bases left in between. Germline assignment: CDR1 SEHNR and CDR2 FQNEAQ (reference sequence). The CDR3 spans 16 residues. DNA of the CDR3: TGTGCCAGCAGCTTAGGGGCAGGGGCCTTTGGGAACGAGCAGTACTTC. This gives the protein CASSLGAGAFGNEQYF.

The CDR3, as DNA: TGCGCCAGCAGCTTGTCCTACACCGGGTCCTACGAGCAGTACTTC. Encoded protein: CASSLSYTGSYEQYF. The V call is TRBV5-1, the J call TRBJ2-7; the D is unclear. Trimming took off 1 base at V and 1 base at J, with 12 bases between the two ends. CDR1 SGHRS and CDR2 YFSETQ come from the germline V gene. The CDR3 spans 15 residues.

The chain couples TRBV4-1 to TRBJ1-6; D unclear. CDR1 and CDR2 (germline): MGHRA, YSYEKL. This CDR3 is 17 amino acids long. V lost 0 bases, J lost 7 bases, and 16 bases lay in between. Here the CDR3 reads CASSQEGLGGRNSPLHF. The DNA of the CDR3 is TGCGCCAGCAGCCAAGAGGGCCTCGGCGGGAGGAATTCACCCCTCCACTTT.

The chain recombines TRBV6-5 with TRBJ2-3; TRBD2 matches at 10 bases. V gave up 6 bases and J gave up 7 bases; unmatched junction bases: 10. The length of the CDR3 is 15 residues. CDR1 and CDR2 (germline): MNHEY, SVGAGI. The CDR3 region has the DNA TGTGCCAGCAGATCACCCAAGCGGGGGGGGCATACGCAGTATTTT. Its protein is CASRSPKRGGHTQYF.

V and J are TRBV2 and TRBJ2-1, with D unclear. Germline V gene data show CDR1 as SNHLY and CDR2 as FYNNEI. CDR3 length: 13 residues. The V and J ends lost 9 bases and 0 bases respectively, with 9 bases between them. The CDR3 protein is CASRASSYNEQFF. The CDR3 DNA reads as TGTGCCAGTCGTGCCAGCTCCTACAATGAGCAGTTCTTC.

V gene TRBV7-8 combines with J gene TRBJ1-1; 7 bases agree with TRBD1. The V segment lost 2 bases and the J segment 0 bases; nucleotides outside the gene matches: 3. Germline CDR1 and CDR2: SGHVS and FQNEAQ. The CDR3 loop spans 15 amino acids. The CDR3, as DNA: TGTGCCAGCAGCTTACTGGACAGGTTGAACACTGAAGCTTTCTTT. It translates to CASSLLDRLNTEAFF.

This sequence joins TRBV5-1 and TRBJ2-2, with D perhaps matching TRBD1 (5 bases). CDR3 length: 16 residues. CDR1 SGHRS and CDR2 YFSETQ come from the germline V gene. V lost 2 bases to trimming and J lost 2 bases, with 13 bases between them. CDR3 coding DNA: TGCGCCAGCAGCTTCCAGACAGTCCGAAACACCGGGGAGCTGTTTTTT. This sequence encodes CASSFQTVRNTGELFF.

V gene TRBV5-6 combines with J gene TRBJ1-1; D remains ambiguous. The V and J ends lost 0 bases and 8 bases respectively, with 14 bases between them. The germline V gene encodes CDR1 SGHDT and CDR2 YYEEEE. CDR3 length: 14 residues. CDR3 residues: CASSLEPRSREAFF. CDR3 DNA sequence: TGTGCCAGCAGCTTGGAGCCGCGTTCTAGGGAAGCTTTCTTT.

The chain uses TRBV20-1 and TRBJ2-1; D may be TRBD2 (5 bases). Trimming pared 3 bases from V and 9 bases from J, leaving 9 bases between. The CDR3 covers 11 residues. Germline CDR1 reads DFQATT; CDR2 reads SNEGSKA (reference sequence). In DNA form, the CDR3 reads TGCAGTGCTAGTTGGGAGACTGAGCAGTTCTTC. It is translated as CSASWETEQFF.

The chain recombines TRBV25-1 with TRBJ1-2; D remains unclear. The CDR3 sequence is 13 residues long. CDR1 and CDR2 (germline): MGHDK, SYGVNS. V lost 2 bases and J lost 3, with 7 bases in between. In nucleotides, the CDR3 is TGTGCCAGCAGTGAAGAGGCATACTATGGCTACACCTTC. Protein product: CASSEEAYYGYTF.

As concerns this clone: An end of the junction does not agree with germline; a read error may underlie this. The chain employs TRBV6-1 and TRBJ1-1; 7 bases match TRBD1. The germline V gene has CDR1 MNHNS and CDR2 SASEGT. This CDR3 is built from 15 residues. This chain's CDR3 is CASTLQGTKNTEASF. Here the CDR3 DNA reads TGTGCCAGCACTCTACAGGGGACCAAGAACACTGAAGCTTCCTTT.

The chain uses TRBV28 and TRBJ2-3, with TRBD2 as a possible D gene (5 bases). Trimming pared 4 bases from V and 5 bases from J, leaving 16 bases between. CDR3 length: 15 residues. Germline CDR1 is MDHEN and CDR2 is SYDVKM. CDR3 region: CASSSRGRAVDTQYF. CDR3 in DNA: TGTGCCAGCAGTTCGAGAGGTAGAGCGGTAGATACGCAGTATTTT.

The rearrangement joins TRBV19 to TRBJ1-5; D not resolved. V was shortened by 5 bases and J by 4 bases, with 18 bases between the two germline ends. Germline V gives CDR1 LNHDA, CDR2 SQIVND (reference sequence). The CDR3 is 16 residues long. The CDR3 bases are TGTGCCAGTAGTCCTACCCACCGGGAGGTAAATCAGCCCCAGCATTTT. Translated, it gives CASSPTHREVNQPQHF. Variable domain in full (rest from reference TRBV19 and TRBJ1-5): DGGITQSPKYLFRKEGQNVTLSCEQNLNHDAMYWYRQDPGQGLRLIYYSQIVNDFQKGDIAEGYSVSREKKESFPLTVTSAQKNPTAFYLCASSPTHREVNQPQHFGDGTRLSIL.

The chain joins TRBV5-8 to TRBJ2-1; TRBD2 agrees at 12 bases. The CDR3 is made up of 15 amino acids. Trimming at V came to 0 bases and at J to 10 bases, leaving 5 bases not matched to a gene. Looked up from germline, CDR1 is SGHTS and CDR2 is YDEGEE. CDR3 sequence reads: CASSLGVTSGGEQFF. The CDR3 coding sequence is TGTGCCAGCAGCTTGGGTGTGACTAGCGGGGGAGAGCAGTTCTTC.

Only a few counts were recorded for this clone. The rearrangement links TRBV27 to TRBJ1-5; possibly TRBD1 for D (6 bases). This CDR3 has 17 amino acids. Per the germline V gene, CDR1 is MNHEY and CDR2 is SMNVEV (reference sequence). V lost 2 bases to trimming and J lost 2 bases, with 16 bases between them. The CDR3 DNA follows: TGTGCCAGCAGTTTAGGAACCTCCTCAGGGGGCAATCAGCCCCAGCATTTT. This gives the protein CASSLGTSSGGNQPQHF.

The count of this clone is one. The J gene is TRBJ1-2, the V gene TRBV19; tentative D call: TRBD1 (5 bases). Per germline, CDR1 LNHDA and CDR2 SQIVND (reference sequence). V was trimmed by 4 bases and J by 3 bases, leaving 15 bases between them. The CDR3 loop spans 15 amino acids. The CDR3 coding sequence is TGTGCCAGTAGTACCGGGCCCGGGGGTTACTATGGCTACACCTTC. It encodes CASSTGPGGYYGYTF.

The chain carries TRBV7-3 and TRBJ1-2; the match to TRBD1 covers 9 bases. Germline loops: CDR1 SGHTA, CDR2 FQGTGA. V trimming: 4 bases; J trimming: 6 bases; junction bases outside the gene matches: 12. The CDR3 extends over 16 amino acids. For the CDR3, the DNA is TGTGCCAGCAGCTCAAACCCCGGGACAGGGCTAGATGGCTACACCTTC. This translates into CASSSNPGTGLDGYTF.

This clone has only a few counts. The chain recombines TRBV6-5 with TRBJ1-1; D gene unclear. From germline, CDR1 is MNHEY and CDR2 SVGAGI. Deletions cut 5 bases from V and 3 bases from J, with 13 bases between. The length of the CDR3 is 14 residues. Here the CDR3 reads CASSLRRSYTEAFF. CDR3 DNA: TGTGCCAGCAGTCTTAGACGGAGCTACACTGAAGCTTTCTTT.

The CDR3 sequence: CAISGTESGELFF. As DNA, the CDR3 is TGTGCCATCAGTGGAACAGAGAGCGGGGAGCTGTTTTTT. The chain combines TRBV10-3 with TRBJ2-2; the D is unclear. Germline-derived CDR1 and CDR2 are ENHRY and SYGVKD. Trimming pared 4 bases from V and 7 bases from J, leaving 10 bases between. This CDR3 comprises 13 residues.

This clone was observed a handful of times. This rearrangement joins TRBV9 to TRBJ2-3; D remains unclear. CDR1 SGDLS and CDR2 YYNGEE come from the germline V gene. CDR3 length equals 15 residues. V was clipped by 4 bases and J by 5 bases, with 17 bases between them. CDR3 bases: TGTGCCAGCAGCTTCTCCGGAGAAACGGGAGATACGCAGTATTTT. This sequence encodes CASSFSGETGDTQYF.

This sequence joins TRBV6-5 and TRBJ1-4; the match to TRBD1 covers 8 bases. V was pared by 6 bases and J by 8 bases, with 5 bases of the junction left unmatched. Germline CDR1 MNHEY, CDR2 SVGAGI. The CDR3 length is 13 residues. Written as DNA, the CDR3 is TGTGCCAGCAGCCGGACAGGGAGGGAAAAACTGTTTTTT. It yields the protein CASSRTGREKLFF.

This rearrangement joins TRBV28 to TRBJ2-1; D may be TRBD2 (6 bases). Trimming cost V 8 bases and J 8 bases, with 19 bases left between them. The CDR3 has 14 residues. Germline CDR1 reads MDHEN; CDR2 reads SYDVKM. CDR3 bases: TGTGCCAGCTTGGAGGCCGGCCCGGGGGATGAGCAGTTCTTC. This translates into CASLEAGPGDEQFF.

V gene TRBV4-3 combines with J gene TRBJ1-2; D remains ambiguous. Germline CDR1 and CDR2: LGHNA and YSLEER. The V end was cut by 0 bases, the J end by 7 bases, with 9 bases between. The CDR3 runs 13 residues. The CDR3 DNA is TGCGCCAGCAGCCAAGATCTTGCAGGTGGCTACACCTTC. This encodes CASSQDLAGGYTF.

The CDR3 reads CASNPGQGRVSNQPQHF. CDR3 DNA sequence: TGTGCCAGCAATCCGGGACAGGGGCGTGTGTCCAATCAGCCCCAGCATTTT. The genes are TRBV2 and TRBJ1-5; 10 bases match TRBD1. Losses at the gene ends were 7 bases for V and 3 bases for J; bases not matched to a gene: 12. This CDR3 has 17 residues. Per germline, CDR1 SNHLY and CDR2 FYNNEI.

Concerning this clone: Other nucleotide sequences from this sample produce the same CDR3. The rearrangement joins TRBV5-6 to TRBJ1-5; 11 bases fit TRBD1. This CDR3 region has 14 residues. V lost 3 bases and J lost 13; bases outside the gene matches: 9. Per the germline V gene, CDR1 is SGHDT and CDR2 is YYEEEE. CDR3 protein: CASSWDRGIRPQHF. The CDR3 region has the DNA TGTGCCAGCAGCTGGGACAGGGGGATCCGGCCTCAGCATTTT. Filled out from reference TRBV5-6 and TRBJ1-5, the complete variable domain reads DAGVTQSPTHLIKTRGQQVTLRCSPKSGHDTVSWYQQALGQGPQFIFQYYEEEERQRGNFPDRFSGHQFPNYSSELNVNALLLGDSALYLCASSWDRGIRPQHFGDGTRLSIL.

Remarks on this clone: Additional DNA sequences in this sample encode the identical CDR3. The chain carries TRBV7-2 and TRBJ2-7; maybe TRBD1 (6 bases). Trimming stripped 3 bases from V and 4 bases from J, with 7 bases between. CDR1 and CDR2 from the germline V gene are SGHTA and FQGNSA. This CDR3 is built from 12 residues. The CDR3 coding sequence is TGTGCCAGCAGCTTGACAGGATACGAGCAGTACTTC. It translates to CASSLTGYEQYF.

This clone is medium-sized in the sample. The chain employs TRBV5-8 and TRBJ2-7, with D tentatively TRBD1 (5 bases). The ends were cut back, 5 bases at V and 2 bases at J, with 11 bases in the middle. The CDR3 sequence is 13 residues long. Germline values: CDR1 SGHTS, CDR2 YDEGEE. The CDR3 DNA reads TGTGCCAGCAGTATGATGGGGCCCTACGAGCAGTACTTC. Its protein is CASSMMGPYEQYF.